The 14 T cell receptor beta chains in this list originate from one sample, sequenced in a study of blood T cell repertoires in COVID-19 (dated by TCRdb to about 2020). To prepare the library, the immunoSEQ multiplex PCR assay was applied. TCRdb limited this immuneACCESS table to in-frame rearrangements with V and J called. A share of clones is missing; checked studies link under half to unresolved V genes, and the rest is unexplained. A total of some 160,000 clones appear in this sample, 83% of them only once. The ten largest clonotypes hold roughly 2% of the sample. The sequenced material came from peripheral blood. The receptors originated from an elderly woman with acute or convalescent COVID-19.

V usage is TRBV29-1 and J usage is TRBJ2-7, with D unresolved. Germline values: CDR1 SQVTM, CDR2 ANQGSEA. The V gene lost 5 bases and the J gene lost 0 bases, with 11 bases spanning the gap. This CDR3 has 13 amino acids. The CDR3 here is CSVRQAYSYEQYF. The CDR3 bases are TGCAGCGTTCGTCAGGCTTACTCCTACGAGCAGTACTTC.

This chain links TRBV3-1 (or the pseudogene TRBV3-2) with TRBJ2-1, with D possibly TRBD1 on 5 matching bases. V shed 4 bases and J shed 10 bases, with 14 bases lying between them. In germline, CDR1 is LGHDT, CDR2 YNNKEL (reference sequence). CDR3 length equals 13 residues. For the CDR3, the DNA is TGTGCCAGCAGCCCATACCAGGGCAGAGAGCAGTTCTTC. Its protein product is CASSPYQGREQFF.

The chain combines TRBV19 with TRBJ1-4; 11 bases are shared with TRBD1. Looked up from germline, CDR1 is LNHDA and CDR2 is SQIVND (reference sequence). CDR3 length: 14 amino acids. J gave up 7 bases and V 8 bases, and 6 bases lay outside the gene matches. CDR3 nucleotides: TGTGCCAGTCGGACAGGGGGCATTAGTGAAAAACTGTTTTTT. Amino acids: CASRTGGISEKLFF.

The rearrangement joins TRBV5-4 to TRBJ1-1; D is possibly TRBD1 (5 bases). This CDR3 contains 14 residues. V lost 3 bases and J 4 bases, leaving 13 bases between the germline ends. Germline V gives CDR1 SGHNT, CDR2 YYREEE (reference sequence). CDR3 sequence: CASSYFSGITEAFF. In DNA form, the CDR3 reads TGTGCCAGCAGCTACTTTTCAGGGATCACTGAAGCTTTCTTT.

This rearrangement joins TRBV6-2 or TRBV6-3 to TRBJ1-6, with TRBD1 matching 8 bases. The CDR3 loop spans 14 amino acids. Germline values: CDR1 MNHEY, CDR2 SVGEGT. With 4 bases clipped from V and 10 bases from J, the junction kept 6 bases outside the gene matches. The CDR3 DNA reads TGTGCCAGCAGTTTACAGGGGGTATGGTCACCCCTCCACTTT. Its translation is CASSLQGVWSPLHF.

The J gene is TRBJ1-1, the V gene TRBV6-5; the D gene is possibly TRBD1 (5 bases). The germline V gene encodes CDR1 MNHEY and CDR2 SVGAGI. This CDR3 is 14 amino acids long. Between the trimmed V and J ends, which lost 8 bases and 5 bases, there was a span of 18 bases. CDR3 coding DNA: TGTGCCAGCGGCCCCTGGGGGGAATGGACTGAAGCTTTCTTT. Its translation is CASGPWGEWTEAFF.

This clone was picked up one time. The chain links TRBV5-4 to TRBJ2-5; 7 bases line up with TRBD2. From germline, CDR1 is SGHNT and CDR2 YYREEE (reference sequence). The junction had 4 bases not matched to a gene; V was cut back by 4 bases and J by 4 bases. The length of the CDR3 is 13 residues. The CDR3 region has the DNA TGTGCCAGCAGCCGCGGGAGCCCAGAGACCCAGTACTTC. This codes for CASSRGSPETQYF.

The chain has TRBV5-1 and TRBJ2-7, with 7 bases lining up with TRBD2. CDR3 size: 13 residues. The V gene's germline CDR1 is SGHRS and CDR2 YFSETQ. V was pared by 3 bases and J by 6 bases, with 6 bases of the junction left unmatched. The CDR3 reads CASSSATGGEQYF. Written as DNA, the CDR3 is TGCGCCAGCAGCTCTGCAACGGGGGGCGAGCAGTACTTC.

The chain has TRBV30 and TRBJ1-3; D is ambiguous. Trimming shortened V by 4 bases and J by 7 bases, and 14 bases separated the two germline ends. CDR1 GTSNPN and CDR2 SVGIG come from the germline V gene (reference sequence). The CDR3 is 13 residues long. The DNA of the CDR3 is TGTGCCTGGAACCGGAATCAGGCCAACACCATATATTTT. This translates into CAWNRNQANTIYF.

The CDR3 here is CASSFLAGGQETQYF. CDR3 bases: TGTGCCAGCAGCTTTCTAGCGGGGGGCCAAGAGACCCAGTACTTC. V and J are TRBV7-9 and TRBJ2-5; 11 bases are a match to TRBD2. V lost 3 bases, J lost 1 base, and 1 base stayed unmatched. The CDR3 spans 15 residues. The germline gives CDR1 SEHNR, CDR2 FQNEAQ (reference sequence).

CDR3 DNA: TGTGCCAGCTCACCACTCCGGGGTGCTTGGGGCTCTGGAAACACCATATATTTT. Translated: CASSPLRGAWGSGNTIYF. The chain employs TRBV18 and TRBJ1-3; D ambiguous. The germline CDR1 and CDR2 sequences are KGHSH and LQKENI. Trimming removed 1 base at V and 0 bases at J, with 16 bases between. This CDR3 has 18 residues.

This clone was seen a few times. This chain joins TRBV7-2 and TRBJ2-2; possible D gene TRBD2, 5 bases. The germline V gene encodes CDR1 SGHTA and CDR2 FQGNSA. V lost 4 bases and J lost 7, with 19 bases in between. The CDR3 loop spans 16 amino acids. The CDR3 protein is CASSSMTGVLGGELFF. CDR3 DNA sequence: TGTGCCAGCAGCTCAATGACCGGGGTTCTGGGCGGGGAGCTGTTTTTT.

The CDR3 DNA reads as TGTGCCAGCAGTTTTCCCTCAGGGGGAAACACCATATATTTT. It encodes CASSFPSGGNTIYF. The rearrangement uses TRBV28 and TRBJ1-3; perhaps TRBD1 as D (5 bases). The CDR3 runs 14 residues. Trimming removed 3 bases at V and 4 bases at J, with 10 bases between. Germline V gene sequence: CDR1 MDHEN, CDR2 SYDVKM. The full variable domain, in which reference TRBV28 and TRBJ1-3 provide the parts outside the CDR3, is DVKVTQSSRYLVKRTGEKVFLECVQDMDHENMFWYRQDPGLGLRLIYFSYDVKMKEKGDIPEGYSVSREKKERFSLILESASTNQTSMYLCASSFPSGGNTIYFGEGSWLTVV.

J is TRBJ1-2 and V is TRBV19; D possibly corresponds to TRBD1 (6 bases). Trimming removed 4 bases at V and 0 bases at J, with 9 bases between. Germline loops: CDR1 LNHDA, CDR2 SQIVND (reference sequence). The CDR3 length is 14 residues. The CDR3 DNA reads TGTGCCAGTAGTACTAGGACAGCTAACTATGGCTACACCTTC. This encodes CASSTRTANYGYTF.